Detailed here is one T cell receptor (beta chain). CDR1 and CDR2 from the germline V gene are SGHRS and YFSETQ. The CDR3 loop spans 14 amino acids. V shed 3 bases and J 4 bases; nucleotides not matched to a gene: 7. TCRdb itself ran the RT-PCR reads through MiXCR, one entry per CDR3 protein. The table records more than 600,000 distinct CDR3 sequences, 12% to 15% of them present only once. This receptor was obtained from a female donor in good health, serving as a healthy control. Source material: memory CD4+ T cells from blood. The chain is built from TRBV5-1 and TRBJ2-7; TRBD2 matches 7 bases. CDR3 sequence: CASSSGGGKYEQYF. CDR3 DNA: TGCGCCAGCAGCTCTGGGGGGGGGAAGTACGAGCAGTACTTC. Looking up the rest from reference TRBV5-1 and TRBJ2-7 gives the full variable domain: KAGVTQTPRYLIKTRGQQVTLSCSPISGHRSVSWYQQTPGQGLQFLFEYFSETQRNKGNFPGRFSGRQFSNSRSEMNVSTLELGDSALYLCASSSGGGKYEQYFGPGTRLTVT.